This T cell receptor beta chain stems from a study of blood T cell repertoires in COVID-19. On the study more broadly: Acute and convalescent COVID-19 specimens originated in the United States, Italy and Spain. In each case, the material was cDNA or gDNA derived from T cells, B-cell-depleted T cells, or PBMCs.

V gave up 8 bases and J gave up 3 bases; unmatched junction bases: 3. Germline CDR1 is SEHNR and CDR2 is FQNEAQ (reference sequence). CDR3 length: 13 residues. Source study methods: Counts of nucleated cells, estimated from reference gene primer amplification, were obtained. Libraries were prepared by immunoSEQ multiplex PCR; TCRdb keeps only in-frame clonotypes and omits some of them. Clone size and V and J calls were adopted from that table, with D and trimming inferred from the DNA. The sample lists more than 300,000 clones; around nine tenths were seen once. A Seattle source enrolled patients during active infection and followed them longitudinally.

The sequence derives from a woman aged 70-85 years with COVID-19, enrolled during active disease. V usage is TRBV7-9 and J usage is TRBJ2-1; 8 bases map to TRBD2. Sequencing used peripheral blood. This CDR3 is CASGGGFYNEQFF. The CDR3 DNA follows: TGTGCCAGCGGCGGGGGGTTCTACAATGAGCAGTTCTTC.